The rows below give T cell receptor beta chains drawn from one sample of a study of CD8+CD57+ T cells in acquired aplastic anemia. One entry per CDR3 protein results from TCRdb running MiXCR on the reads. The data contain approximately 170,000 distinct CDR3 sequences, around half of them seen just once; the ten biggest clones take up 3.2%. The material sequenced was sorted CD4+, CD8+, or CD8+CD57+ T cells (not recorded which) from PBMCs. These receptors were obtained from a human donor with aplastic anemia. Both conserved end residues are part of each CDR3. The D gene is left open where the match is weak. Some rows mark clone size as missing; the rest say once, few, many or name a class of expanded clone.

CSAREAELRDSPLHF | TGCAGTGCTAGAGAGGCAGAACTTAGGGATTCACCCCTCCACTTT | TRBJ1-6 | NA | many | TRBV20-1
CASSGTGLNTGELFF | TGTGCCAGCAGTGGGACAGGGTTGAACACCGGGGAGCTGTTTTTT | TRBJ2-2 | TRBD1 | NA | TRBV2
CASSGAQTYGYTF | TGTGCCAGCAGCGGAGCACAGACCTATGGCTACACCTTC | TRBJ1-2 | NA | NA | TRBV5-5
CASSYTLGRAFF | TGTGCCAGCAGTTACACCCTAGGCCGGGCTTTCTTT | TRBJ1-1 | NA | few | TRBV6-2/TRBV6-3
CASSQGTMEGGYTF | TGCGCCAGCAGCCAAGGGACGATGGAGGGGGGCTACACCTTC | TRBJ1-2 | NA | NA | TRBV4-3
CASSLGDRPSYEQYF | TGTGCCAGCAGCTTAGGGGACAGGCCTTCCTACGAGCAGTACTTC | TRBJ2-7 | TRBD1 | few | TRBV7-8
CASSLTGGAYYEQYF | TGCGCCAGCAGTTTAACAGGGGGCGCATATTACGAGCAGTACTTC | TRBJ2-7 | TRBD1 | NA | TRBV10-2
CASSSDSQETQYF | TGTGCCAGCAGCTCGGACTCCCAAGAGACCCAGTACTTC | TRBJ2-5 | NA | NA | TRBV7-3
CASSAGTYTDTQYF | TGTGCCAGCAGTGCCGGGACTTACACAGATACGCAGTATTTT | TRBJ2-3 | NA | NA | TRBV2
CASRGTVLNTEAFF | TGTGCCAGCAGGGGTACAGTACTCAACACTGAAGCTTTCTTT | TRBJ1-1 | NA | few | TRBV25-1
CASSFPPGGDTQYF | TGTGCCAGTAGTTTCCCACCCGGGGGAGATACGCAGTATTTT | TRBJ2-3 | NA | NA | TRBV19